This T cell receptor (beta chain) emerged from a study of blood T cells in healthy people across ages. The study, taken as a whole, reports: More naive CD4+ cells and higher diversity marked long-lived donors relative to aged donors.

V was trimmed by 6 bases and J by 8 bases, leaving 12 bases between them. The CDR3 is made up of 12 amino acids. CDR1 and CDR2 from the germline V gene are WNHNN and SYGVQD (reference sequence). With respect to this clonotype: Its antigen is unknown.

A second PCR, run for about 7 to 11 cycles, used a sample-barcoded 5' primer plus a J-beta primer mix. The authors tagged each cDNA molecule using a template-switch adaptor with 12 random nucleotides. A single record per CDR3 protein comes from TCRdb applying MiXCR to the 5' RACE reads. The sample shows about 1.6 million distinct CDR3 sequences, about 31% of them seen only once. Input material: blood. The sequence came from a woman in her thirties in good health. The chain joins TRBV10-1 to TRBJ2-3; D is unresolved. CDR3 protein: CASSNWNLTQYF. The CDR3 coding sequence is TGCGCCAGCAGCAACTGGAATCTTACGCAGTATTTT.